The 27 T cell receptor beta chains in this list originate from one sample, sequenced in a study of long-term antiretroviral therapy in people with HIV. An immunoSEQ assay, version v3.0, was performed at survey level. Method: immunoSEQ multiplex PCR; TCRdb's copy keeps in-frame clones and lacks some. The sample holds about 3,300 clones; about 88% are singletons and the top ten take about 4.5%. Sequenced here: unsorted PBMCs, sampled 0.3 years after starting antiretroviral therapy. The receptor source for this set is a woman aged 45-60 years with HIV.

The chain carries TRBV7-3 and TRBJ2-3; 9 positions match TRBD2. This CDR3 region has 15 residues. V lost 4 bases and J lost 1; bases outside the gene matches: 3. Germline assignment: CDR1 SGHTA and CDR2 FQGTGA. The DNA of the CDR3 is TGTGCCAGCAGCTCAGCGGGGGGACGCACAGATACGCAGTATTTT. As protein: CASSSAGGRTDTQYF.

This clone came up once. The chain uses TRBV5-1 and TRBJ1-3; no clear D gene. The germline V gene encodes CDR1 SGHRS and CDR2 YFSETQ. The CDR3 has 16 residues. V was clipped by 0 bases and J by 0 bases, with 10 bases between them. Here the CDR3 DNA reads TGCGCCAGCAGCTTGGGGAGCCTAAACTCTGGAAACACCATATATTTT. This encodes CASSLGSLNSGNTIYF. Using reference TRBV5-1 and TRBJ1-3 for the parts outside the CDR3, the full variable domain is KAGVTQTPRYLIKTRGQQVTLSCSPISGHRSVSWYQQTPGQGLQFLFEYFSETQRNKGNFPGRFSGRQFSNSRSEMNVSTLELGDSALYLCASSLGSLNSGNTIYFGEGSWLTVV.

The chain joins TRBV7-2 to TRBJ1-4, with TRBD1 identical over 8 bases. Looked up from germline, CDR1 is SGHTA and CDR2 is FQGNSA. CDR3 length equals 17 residues. The ends lost 2 bases at V and 8 bases at J; junction bases unmatched: 13. As DNA, the CDR3 is TGTGCCAGCAGCTTACGCGCGCAGGGGGCTGGTGGGGAAAAACTGTTTTTT. This codes for CASSLRAQGAGGEKLFF.

The chain employs TRBV6-5 and TRBJ1-1; D unclear. V gave up 2 bases and J gave up 8 bases, with 12 bases separating them. There are 13 residues in the CDR3. Per germline, CDR1 MNHEY and CDR2 SVGAGI. The CDR3 reads CASSYLRWGEAFF. The CDR3 coding sequence is TGTGCCAGCAGTTACCTAAGGTGGGGAGAAGCTTTCTTT.

The chain has TRBV21-1 and TRBJ2-7; the D call in the table, TRBD2, was not verified against the DNA. TRBV21-1 is assigned pseudogene status. This CDR3 region has 17 residues. The CDR3 DNA is TGTGCCAGCACCATAAAAACCCGGGGGGGGCCCCCCTACGAGCAGTACTTC. Encoded protein: CASTIKTRGGPPYEQYF.

The V gene is TRBV2, the J gene TRBJ1-1; D not resolved. V dropped 4 bases and J dropped 2 bases, with 14 bases sitting between them. CDR3 length equals 15 residues. CDR1 is SNHLY, CDR2 FYNNEI, per germline. This CDR3 is CASSALRGDNTEAFF. DNA for the CDR3: TGTGCCAGCAGTGCCCTCCGCGGGGATAACACTGAAGCTTTCTTT.

The chain recombines TRBV19 with TRBJ2-5; D is possibly TRBD1 or TRBD2 (6 bases each). Trimming removed 5 bases from V and 2 bases from J, with 12 bases in between. CDR1 and CDR2 (germline): LNHDA, SQIVND (reference sequence). This CDR3 contains 14 residues. CDR3 amino acids: CASSPRGEQETQYF. In nucleotides, the CDR3 is TGTGCCAGTAGTCCGAGGGGGGAACAAGAGACCCAGTACTTC.

In nucleotides, the CDR3 is TGTGCCAGCAGGGTGAGGGGAGAAGGTCAGCCCCAGCATTTT. Amino acids: CASRVRGEGQPQHF. V usage is TRBV27 and J usage is TRBJ1-5; a possible D gene is TRBD1 (5 bases). Trimming shortened V by 6 bases and J by 6 bases, and 15 bases separated the two germline ends. Germline V gives CDR1 MNHEY, CDR2 SMNVEV (reference sequence). This CDR3 is built from 14 residues.

The chain recombines TRBV2 with TRBJ2-3; 10 nucleotides align to TRBD2. CDR1 is SNHLY and CDR2 is FYNNEI in the germline V gene. This CDR3 spans 15 amino acids. V lost 3 bases and J lost 5; bases outside the gene matches: 5. CDR3 DNA: TGTGCCAGCAGTGAGGTACTAGCGGGGAAAGATACGCAGTATTTT. This gives the protein CASSEVLAGKDTQYF.

The V gene is TRBV5-6, the J gene TRBJ2-6, with D unresolved. Germline V lookup: CDR1 SGHDT, CDR2 YYEEEE. The CDR3 runs to 17 residues. Trimming removed 7 bases from V and 5 bases from J, with 22 bases in between. In nucleotides, the CDR3 is TGTGCCAGCGCAACTTTCAATAGTCACAGTCGGGCCAACGTCCTGACTTTC. Encoded protein: CASATFNSHSRANVLTF. Looking up the rest from reference TRBV5-6 and TRBJ2-6 gives the full variable domain: DAGVTQSPTHLIKTRGQQVTLRCSPKSGHDTVSWYQQALGQGPQFIFQYYEEEERQRGNFPDRFSGHQFPNYSSELNVNALLLGDSALYLCASATFNSHSRANVLTFGAGSRLTVL.

The chain recombines TRBV6-1 with TRBJ1-2; no clear D gene. The CDR3 is 15 residues long. Germline V lookup: CDR1 MNHNS, CDR2 SASEGT. Trimming removed 7 bases at V and 4 bases at J, with 19 bases between. The CDR3 region is CASITTASPGYGYTF. The DNA of the CDR3 is TGTGCCAGCATCACCACCGCGAGTCCTGGCTATGGCTACACCTTC.

This rearrangement joins TRBV2 to TRBJ1-6, with D unresolved. The V end lost 2 bases, the J end lost 10 bases, and 12 bases lay between the germline ends. Germline CDR1 is SNHLY and CDR2 is FYNNEI. This CDR3 contains 14 residues. The CDR3 protein is CASSEIGLGSPLHF. The CDR3 DNA is TGTGCCAGCAGTGAAATCGGGTTAGGGTCACCCCTCCACTTT. Full variable domain (rest looked up from reference TRBV2 and TRBJ1-6): EPEVTQTPSHQVTQMGQEVILRCVPISNHLYFYWYRQILGQKVEFLVSFYNNEISEKSEIFDDQFSVERPDGSNFTLKIRSTKLEDSAMYFCASSEIGLGSPLHFGNGTRLTVT.

The chain has TRBV7-3 and TRBJ2-2; 9 bases are shared with TRBD2. CDR3 length: 14 residues. The germline V gene has CDR1 SGHTA and CDR2 FQGTGA. Trimming cost V 5 bases and J 5 bases; bases outside gene matches: 3. The CDR3 region has the DNA TGTGCCAGCAGCGCGGGGGGGGTGACCGGGGAGCTGTTTTTT. Its protein product is CASSAGGVTGELFF.

CDR3 bases: TGTGCCAGTAGTATCGGCAGGGGATACTACGAGCAGTACTTC. Translating it yields CASSIGRGYYEQYF. The chain uses TRBV19 and TRBJ2-7; tentatively, D is TRBD1 (6 bases). Germline V gene data show CDR1 as LNHDA and CDR2 as SQIVND (reference sequence). V shed 3 bases and J shed 3 bases, with 12 bases lying between them. This CDR3 has 14 amino acids.

The chain recombines TRBV5-3 with TRBJ2-7; D ambiguous. TRBV5-3 is filed as an ORF, its function uncertain. The CDR3 is 12 residues long. V lost 0 bases to trimming and J lost 3 bases, with 4 bases between them. The CDR3 nucleotides are TGTGCCAGAAGCTTGGGGGACTACGAGCAGTACTTC. This sequence encodes CARSLGDYEQYF.

Written as DNA, the CDR3 is TGCGCCAGCAGCTTGCTCCCAGCGGGGGGAAATGAGCAGTTCTTC. Its protein is CASSLLPAGGNEQFF. The chain carries TRBV5-1 and TRBJ2-1; 9 bases line up with TRBD2. This CDR3 comprises 15 residues. From germline, CDR1 is SGHRS and CDR2 YFSETQ. V trimming: 1 base; J trimming: 7 bases; junction bases outside the gene matches: 6.

The V and J genes are TRBV5-1 and TRBJ2-2; 7 bases line up with TRBD1. CDR3 size: 16 residues. The trim removed 4 bases at V and 4 bases at J, leaving 10 bases unmatched. Per germline, CDR1 SGHRS and CDR2 YFSETQ. Written as DNA, the CDR3 is TGCGCCAGCAGCCGATCCGACAGGGTTGGCACCGGGGAGCTGTTTTTT. It yields the protein CASSRSDRVGTGELFF.

The V and J genes are TRBV4-3 and TRBJ2-5; D might be TRBD2 (5 bases). The V end was cut by 1 base, the J end by 5 bases, with 8 bases between. The CDR3 length is 13 residues. The germline gives CDR1 LGHNA, CDR2 YSLEER. CDR3: CASSQVGEETQYF. CDR3 coding DNA: TGCGCCAGCAGCCAAGTTGGGGAGGAGACCCAGTACTTC.

This chain links TRBV10-2 with TRBJ2-3; 12 positions agree with TRBD2. The CDR3 contains 14 residues. V was pared by 9 bases and J by 4 bases, with 5 bases of the junction left unmatched. Per germline, CDR1 WSHSY and CDR2 SAAADI. This CDR3 reads CASRLAGEPDTQYF. CDR3 in DNA: TGCGCCAGTCGACTAGCGGGGGAGCCAGATACGCAGTATTTT.

This CDR3 is CASSIGGGFGYTF. CDR3 coding DNA: TGTGCCAGTAGTATTGGGGGAGGGTTTGGCTACACCTTC. This chain connects TRBV19 to TRBJ1-2; possibly TRBD1 for D (5 bases). Germline CDR1 is LNHDA and CDR2 is SQIVND (reference sequence). This CDR3 contains 13 residues. Trimming cost V 3 bases and J 7 bases, with 12 bases left between them. The variable domain in full, with the rest retrieved from reference TRBV19 and TRBJ1-2, is DGGITQSPKYLFRKEGQNVTLSCEQNLNHDAMYWYRQDPGQGLRLIYYSQIVNDFQKGDIAEGYSVSREKKESFPLTVTSAQKNPTAFYLCASSIGGGFGYTFGSGTRLTVV.

The chain carries TRBV29-1 and TRBJ1-1; D is uncertain. Per germline, CDR1 SQVTM and CDR2 ANQGSEA. V was cut by 7 bases and J by 1 base, with 7 bases left in between. CDR3 length: 11 amino acids. The CDR3, as DNA: TGCAGCGCCAAGGGGAACACTGAAGCTTTCTTT. Its translation is CSAKGNTEAFF.

The rearrangement joins TRBV11-2 to TRBJ2-1; unclear D gene. CDR3 size: 13 residues. Germline V CDR1 and CDR2: SGHAT, FQNNGV. Trimming removed 1 base at V and 1 base at J, with 2 bases between. CDR3: CASSLGSYNEQFF. For the CDR3, the DNA is TGTGCCAGCAGCTTAGGTTCCTACAATGAGCAGTTCTTC.

The chain couples TRBV19 to TRBJ2-7; TRBD1 agrees at 12 bases. The ends lost 5 bases at V and 6 bases at J; junction bases unmatched: 11. CDR1 is LNHDA and CDR2 is SQIVND in the germline V gene (reference sequence). This CDR3 comprises 16 residues. As DNA, the CDR3 is TGTGCCAGTAGTCCAAGGGGACAGGGGGCGCCAGGCGAGCAGTACTTC. This gives the protein CASSPRGQGAPGEQYF.

The chain couples TRBV13 to TRBJ1-1; D not resolved. CDR3 length: 13 amino acids. Per the germline V gene, CDR1 is PRHDT and CDR2 is FYEKMQ (reference sequence). The V end lost 2 bases, the J end lost 4 bases, and 8 bases lay between the germline ends. The CDR3 loop is CASSLQASTEAFF. The DNA of the CDR3 is TGTGCCAGCAGCTTACAGGCATCCACTGAAGCTTTCTTT.

The genes are TRBV6-5 and TRBJ1-6; D is ambiguous. V was clipped by 4 bases and J by 8 bases, with 9 bases between them. This CDR3 contains 13 residues. Germline CDR1 and CDR2: MNHEY and SVGAGI. The DNA for the CDR3 is TGTGCCAGCAGTTTGGGGAAGGATTCACCCCTCCACTTT. The encoded protein is CASSLGKDSPLHF.

The chain combines TRBV5-6 with TRBJ1-2, with 7 positions matching TRBD1. J was trimmed by 5 bases and V by 3 bases; bases with no gene match: 7. Per germline, CDR1 SGHDT and CDR2 YYEEEE. The CDR3 has 14 amino acids. The CDR3: CASSSRQGRYGYTF. The CDR3 region has the DNA TGTGCCAGCAGCTCCAGACAGGGAAGGTATGGCTACACCTTC.

The chain couples TRBV30 to TRBJ1-2, with D possibly TRBD1 on 5 matching bases. The CDR3 spans 11 residues. CDR1 is GTSNPN, CDR2 SVGIG, per germline (reference sequence). The V end was cut by 2 bases, the J end by 7 bases, with 8 bases between. The CDR3 spells CAWSWGPGYTF. The CDR3 bases are TGTGCCTGGAGTTGGGGCCCTGGCTACACCTTC. The entire variable domain, with the rest obtained from reference TRBV30 and TRBJ1-2, is as follows: SQTIHQWPATLVQPVGSPLSLECTVEGTSNPNLYWYRQAAGRGLQLLFYSVGIGQISSEVPQNLSASRPQDRQFILSSKKLLLSDSGFYLCAWSWGPGYTFGSGTRLTVV.